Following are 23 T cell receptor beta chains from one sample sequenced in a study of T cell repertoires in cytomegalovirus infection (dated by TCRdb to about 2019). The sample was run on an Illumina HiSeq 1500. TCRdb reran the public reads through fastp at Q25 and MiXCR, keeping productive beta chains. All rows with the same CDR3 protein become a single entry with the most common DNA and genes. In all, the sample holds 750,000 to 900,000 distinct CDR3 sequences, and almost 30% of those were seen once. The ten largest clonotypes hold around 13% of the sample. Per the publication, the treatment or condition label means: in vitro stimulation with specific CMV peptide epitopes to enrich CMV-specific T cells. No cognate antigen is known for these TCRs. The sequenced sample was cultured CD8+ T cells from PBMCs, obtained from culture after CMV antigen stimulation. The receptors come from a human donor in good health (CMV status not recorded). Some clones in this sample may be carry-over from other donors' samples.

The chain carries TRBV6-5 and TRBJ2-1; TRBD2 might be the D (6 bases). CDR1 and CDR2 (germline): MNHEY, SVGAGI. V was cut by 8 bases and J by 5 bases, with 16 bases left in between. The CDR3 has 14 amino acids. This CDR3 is CASWMGGPNNEQFF. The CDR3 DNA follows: TGTGCCAGCTGGATGGGGGGTCCAAACAATGAGCAGTTCTTC.

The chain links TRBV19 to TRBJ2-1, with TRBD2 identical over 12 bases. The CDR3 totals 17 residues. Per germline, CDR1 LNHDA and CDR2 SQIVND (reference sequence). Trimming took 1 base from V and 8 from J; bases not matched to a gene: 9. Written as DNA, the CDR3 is TGTGCCAGTAGTATAGGGCTAGCGGGGGGGATTTCCGATGAGCAGTTCTTC. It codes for CASSIGLAGGISDEQFF.

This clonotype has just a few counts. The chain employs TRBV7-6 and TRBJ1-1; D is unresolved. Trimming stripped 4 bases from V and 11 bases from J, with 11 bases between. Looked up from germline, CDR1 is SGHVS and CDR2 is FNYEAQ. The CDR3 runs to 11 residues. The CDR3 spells CASSWAPQAFF. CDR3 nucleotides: TGTGCCAGCAGCTGGGCCCCACAGGCTTTCTTT.

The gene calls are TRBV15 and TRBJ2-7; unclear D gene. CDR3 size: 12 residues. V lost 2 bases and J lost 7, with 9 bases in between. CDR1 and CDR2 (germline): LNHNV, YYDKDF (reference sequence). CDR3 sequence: CATSRPSGEQYF. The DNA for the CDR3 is TGTGCCACCAGCAGACCCTCCGGGGAGCAGTACTTC.

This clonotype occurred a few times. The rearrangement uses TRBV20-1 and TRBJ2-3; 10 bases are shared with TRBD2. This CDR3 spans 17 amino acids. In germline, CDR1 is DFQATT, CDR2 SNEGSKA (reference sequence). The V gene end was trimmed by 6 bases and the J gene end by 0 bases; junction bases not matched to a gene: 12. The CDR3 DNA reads TGCAGTGCCCCGGCGCTAGCGGGGGACTATAGCACAGATACGCAGTATTTT. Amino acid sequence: CSAPALAGDYSTDTQYF.

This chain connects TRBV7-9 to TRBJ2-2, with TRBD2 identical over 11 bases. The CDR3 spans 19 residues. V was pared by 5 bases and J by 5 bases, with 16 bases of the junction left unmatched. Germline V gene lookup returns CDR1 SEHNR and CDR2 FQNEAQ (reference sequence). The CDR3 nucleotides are TGTGCCAGCAGCGGACAACTTATAGCGGGGGGGCCGGAGACCGGGGAGCTGTTTTTT. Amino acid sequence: CASSGQLIAGGPETGELFF.

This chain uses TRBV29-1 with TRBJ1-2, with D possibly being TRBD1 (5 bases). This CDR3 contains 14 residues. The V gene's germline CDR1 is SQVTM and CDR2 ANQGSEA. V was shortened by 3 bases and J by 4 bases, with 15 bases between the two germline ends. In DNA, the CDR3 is TGCAGCGTTGATAACGGGGGGACTTTCTATGGCTACACCTTC. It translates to CSVDNGGTFYGYTF.

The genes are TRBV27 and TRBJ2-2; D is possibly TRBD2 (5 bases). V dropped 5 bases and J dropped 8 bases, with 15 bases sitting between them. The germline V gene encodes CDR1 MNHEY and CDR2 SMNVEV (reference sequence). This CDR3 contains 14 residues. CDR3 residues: CASSLRIGGGELFF. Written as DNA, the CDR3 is TGTGCCAGCAGTCTAAGGATCGGCGGGGGGGAGCTGTTTTTT.

The DNA of the CDR3 is TGTGCCGGCAAGGGGGAGACAGATACGCAGTATTTT. Amino acid sequence: CAGKGETDTQYF. The genes are TRBV2 and TRBJ2-3; D possibly corresponds to TRBD1 (6 bases). The CDR3 contains 12 residues. Between the trimmed V and J ends, which lost 11 bases and 3 bases, there was a span of 12 bases. Germline-derived CDR1 and CDR2 are SNHLY and FYNNEI.

CDR3 loop: CAISERTHSGHAAYGYTF. The DNA of the CDR3 is TGTGCCATCAGTGAAAGGACCCACAGCGGGCACGCAGCCTATGGCTACACCTTC. The chain joins TRBV10-3 to TRBJ1-2; D is unclear. The V gene's germline CDR1 is ENHRY and CDR2 SYGVKD. The CDR3 has 18 amino acids. V was cut by 3 bases and J by 4 bases, with 24 bases left in between.

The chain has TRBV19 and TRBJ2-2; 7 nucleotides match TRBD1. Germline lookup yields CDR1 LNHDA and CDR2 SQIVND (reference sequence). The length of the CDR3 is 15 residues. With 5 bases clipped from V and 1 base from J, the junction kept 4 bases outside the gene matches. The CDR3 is CASSSWDRNTGELFF. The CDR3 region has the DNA TGTGCCAGTAGTTCCTGGGACAGGAACACCGGGGAGCTGTTTTTT. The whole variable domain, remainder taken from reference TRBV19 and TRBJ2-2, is DGGITQSPKYLFRKEGQNVTLSCEQNLNHDAMYWYRQDPGQGLRLIYYSQIVNDFQKGDIAEGYSVSREKKESFPLTVTSAQKNPTAFYLCASSSWDRNTGELFFGEGSRLTVL.

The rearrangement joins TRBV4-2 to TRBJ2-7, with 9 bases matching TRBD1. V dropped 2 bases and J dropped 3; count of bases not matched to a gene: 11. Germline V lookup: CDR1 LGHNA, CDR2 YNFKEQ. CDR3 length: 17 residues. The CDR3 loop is CASSQKLRDRASYEQYF. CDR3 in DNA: TGTGCCAGCAGCCAAAAACTTCGGGACAGGGCGAGCTACGAGCAGTACTTC.

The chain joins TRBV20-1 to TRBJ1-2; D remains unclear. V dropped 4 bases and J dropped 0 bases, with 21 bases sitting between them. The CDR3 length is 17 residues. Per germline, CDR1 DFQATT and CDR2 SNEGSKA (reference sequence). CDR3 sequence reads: CSAINPVDHRANYGYTF. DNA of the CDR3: TGCAGTGCTATCAACCCGGTGGATCATCGGGCTAACTATGGCTACACCTTC.

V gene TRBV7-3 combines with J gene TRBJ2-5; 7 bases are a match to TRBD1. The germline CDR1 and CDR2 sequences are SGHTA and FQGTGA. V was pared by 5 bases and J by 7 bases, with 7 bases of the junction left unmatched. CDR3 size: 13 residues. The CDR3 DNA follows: TGTGCCAGCAGCCCCGGGACAGTCCTGACCCAGTACTTC. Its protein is CASSPGTVLTQYF.

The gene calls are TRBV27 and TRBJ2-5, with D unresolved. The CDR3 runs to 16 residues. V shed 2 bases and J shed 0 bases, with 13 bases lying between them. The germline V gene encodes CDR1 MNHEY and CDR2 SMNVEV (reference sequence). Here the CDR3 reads CASSLVKAGYQETQYF. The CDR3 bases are TGTGCCAGCAGTTTAGTGAAGGCAGGCTACCAAGAGACCCAGTACTTC.

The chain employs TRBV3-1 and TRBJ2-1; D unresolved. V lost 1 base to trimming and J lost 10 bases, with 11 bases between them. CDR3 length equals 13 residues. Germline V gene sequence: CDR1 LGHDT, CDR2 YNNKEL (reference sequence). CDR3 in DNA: TGTGCCAGCAGCCAAGGGGATCCCTCCGAGCAGTTCTTC. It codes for CASSQGDPSEQFF.

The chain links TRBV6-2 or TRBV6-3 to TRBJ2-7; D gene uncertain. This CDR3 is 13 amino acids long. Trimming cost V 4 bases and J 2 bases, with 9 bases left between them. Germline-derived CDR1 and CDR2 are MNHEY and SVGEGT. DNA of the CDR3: TGTGCCAGCAGTTCCACAGAGCCCTACGAGCAGTACGTC. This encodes CASSSTEPYEQYV.

As DNA, the CDR3 is TGTGCCAGCAGGGACTGGACAGGGAATGGCTACACCTTC. As protein: CASRDWTGNGYTF. The chain couples TRBV6-5 to TRBJ1-2; 8 nucleotides align to TRBD1. The germline V gene encodes CDR1 MNHEY and CDR2 SVGAGI. The CDR3 totals 13 residues. V shed 6 bases, J shed 6 bases, and the junction held 6 bases outside the gene matches.

The CDR3 nucleotides are TGTGCCATCAGTGAGCAGGGGAGGATCACAGATACGCAGTATTTT. Its protein product is CAISEQGRITDTQYF. The V gene is TRBV10-3, the J gene TRBJ2-3; possibly TRBD1 or TRBD2 for D (6 bases each). Germline loops: CDR1 ENHRY, CDR2 SYGVKD. The germline V and J ends were trimmed by 2 bases and 2 bases, with 11 bases remaining between them. This CDR3 has 15 amino acids.

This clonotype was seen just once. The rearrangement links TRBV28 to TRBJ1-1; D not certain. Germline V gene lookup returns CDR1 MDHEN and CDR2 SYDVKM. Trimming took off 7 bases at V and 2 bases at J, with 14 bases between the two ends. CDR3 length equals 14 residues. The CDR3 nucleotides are TGTGCCAGCACCGAAGAAACCCCAAACACTGAAGCTTTCTTT. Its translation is CASTEETPNTEAFF. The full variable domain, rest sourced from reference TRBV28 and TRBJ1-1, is DVKVTQSSRYLVKRTGEKVFLECVQDMDHENMFWYRQDPGLGLRLIYFSYDVKMKEKGDIPEGYSVSREKKERFSLILESASTNQTSMYLCASTEETPNTEAFFGQGTRLTVV.

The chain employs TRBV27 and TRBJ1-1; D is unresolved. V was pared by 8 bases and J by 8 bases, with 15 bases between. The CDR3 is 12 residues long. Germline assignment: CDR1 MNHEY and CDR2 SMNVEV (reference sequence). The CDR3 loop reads CASSQGPQEAFF. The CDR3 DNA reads TGTGCCAGCTCCCAAGGGCCCCAGGAAGCTTTCTTT.

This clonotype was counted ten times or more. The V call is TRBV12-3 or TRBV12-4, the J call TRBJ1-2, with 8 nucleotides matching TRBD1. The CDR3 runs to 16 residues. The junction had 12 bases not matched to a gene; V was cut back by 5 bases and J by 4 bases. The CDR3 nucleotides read TGTGCCAGCAGTCAGGGGAGGACAGGGAATGTCTATGGCTACACCTTC. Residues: CASSQGRTGNVYGYTF.

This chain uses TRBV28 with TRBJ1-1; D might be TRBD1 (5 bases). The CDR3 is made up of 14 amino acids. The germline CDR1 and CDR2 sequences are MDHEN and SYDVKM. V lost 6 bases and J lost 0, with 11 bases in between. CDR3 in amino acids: CASRITGLNTEAFF. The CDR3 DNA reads TGTGCCAGCAGGATTACAGGATTGAACACTGAAGCTTTCTTT.